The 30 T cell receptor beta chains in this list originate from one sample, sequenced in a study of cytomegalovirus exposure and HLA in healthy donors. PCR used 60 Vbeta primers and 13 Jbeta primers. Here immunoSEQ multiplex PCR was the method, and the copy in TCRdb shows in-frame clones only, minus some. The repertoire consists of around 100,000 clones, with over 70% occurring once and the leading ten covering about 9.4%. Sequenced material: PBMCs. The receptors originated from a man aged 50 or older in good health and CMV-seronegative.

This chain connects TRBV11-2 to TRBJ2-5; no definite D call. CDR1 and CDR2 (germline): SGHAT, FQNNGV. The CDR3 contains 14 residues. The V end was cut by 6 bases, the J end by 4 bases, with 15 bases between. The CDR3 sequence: CASRPPGRRETQYF. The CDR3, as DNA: TGTGCCAGCAGGCCCCCAGGTCGTCGAGAGACCCAGTACTTC.

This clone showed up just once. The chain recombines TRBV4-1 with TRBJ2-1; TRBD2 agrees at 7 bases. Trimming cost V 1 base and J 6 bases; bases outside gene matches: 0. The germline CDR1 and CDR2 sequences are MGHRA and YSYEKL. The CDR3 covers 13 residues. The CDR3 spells CASSQAGGNEQFF. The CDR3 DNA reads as TGCGCCAGCAGCCAAGCGGGGGGCAATGAGCAGTTCTTC.

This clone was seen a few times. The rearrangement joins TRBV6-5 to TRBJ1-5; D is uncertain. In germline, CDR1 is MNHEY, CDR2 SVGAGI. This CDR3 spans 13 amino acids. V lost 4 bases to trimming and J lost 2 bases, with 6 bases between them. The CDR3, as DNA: TGTGCCAGCAGTTCCGGGGGCAATCAGCCCCAGCATTTT. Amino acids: CASSSGGNQPQHF.

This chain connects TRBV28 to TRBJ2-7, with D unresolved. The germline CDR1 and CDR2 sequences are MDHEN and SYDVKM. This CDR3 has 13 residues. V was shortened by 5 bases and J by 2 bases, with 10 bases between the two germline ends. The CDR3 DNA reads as TGTGCCAGCAGTCTCCAGACTCCCTACGAGCAGTACTTC. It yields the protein CASSLQTPYEQYF.

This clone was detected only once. The CDR3 nucleotides read TGTGCCACCAGCAGTTGGACTAGCGGGGGGGTTACCTCCTACAATGAGCAGTTCTTC. This encodes CATSSWTSGGVTSYNEQFF. This chain links TRBV15 with TRBJ2-1; 15 bases are shared with TRBD2. V was clipped by 3 bases and J by 0 bases; unmatched bases: 6. CDR3 length: 19 amino acids. Germline values: CDR1 LNHNV, CDR2 YYDKDF (reference sequence).

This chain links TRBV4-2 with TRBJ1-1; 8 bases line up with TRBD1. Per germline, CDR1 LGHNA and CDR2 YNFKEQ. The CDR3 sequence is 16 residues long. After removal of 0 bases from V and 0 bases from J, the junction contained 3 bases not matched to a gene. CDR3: CASSQDLTGVNTEAFF. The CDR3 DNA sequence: TGTGCCAGCAGCCAAGATTTGACAGGGGTGAACACTGAAGCTTTCTTT.

CDR3 region: CASSVDTTYGYTF. The CDR3 nucleotides read TGTGCCAGCAGCGTAGATACAACCTATGGCTACACCTTC. J is TRBJ1-2 and V is TRBV9; the D is unclear. The CDR3 has 13 residues. From germline, CDR1 is SGDLS and CDR2 YYNGEE. Trimming took off 0 bases at V and 4 bases at J, with 7 bases between the two ends. The full variable domain, completed using reference TRBV9 and TRBJ1-2, is DSGVTQTPKHLITATGQRVTLRCSPRSGDLSVYWYQQSLDQGLQFLIQYYNGEERAKGNILERFSAQQFPDLHSELNLSSLELGDSALYFCASSVDTTYGYTFGSGTRLTVV.

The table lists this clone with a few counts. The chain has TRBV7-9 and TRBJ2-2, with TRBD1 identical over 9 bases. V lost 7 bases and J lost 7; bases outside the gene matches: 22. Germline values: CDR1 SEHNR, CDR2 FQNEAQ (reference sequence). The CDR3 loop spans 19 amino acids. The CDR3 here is CASNNLRGQGRLRGGELFF. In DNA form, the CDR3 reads TGTGCCAGCAACAACCTCAGGGGACAGGGAAGACTCCGAGGCGGGGAGCTGTTTTTT.

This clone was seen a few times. The CDR3: CASTTTGDYGYTF. The CDR3 DNA sequence: TGTGCCAGCACTACAACAGGGGACTATGGCTACACCTTC. The rearrangement uses TRBV6-5 and TRBJ1-2, with 7 bases identical to TRBD1. With V trimmed by 7 bases and J by 3 bases, 5 bases remained unmatched. CDR1 and CDR2 (germline): MNHEY, SVGAGI. The CDR3 has 13 residues.

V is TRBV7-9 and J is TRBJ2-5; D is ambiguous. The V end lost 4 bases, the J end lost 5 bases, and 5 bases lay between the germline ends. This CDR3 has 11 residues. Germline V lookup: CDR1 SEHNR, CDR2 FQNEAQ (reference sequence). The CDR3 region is CASSSRETQYF. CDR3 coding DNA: TGTGCCAGCAGCTCTAGGGAGACCCAGTACTTC.

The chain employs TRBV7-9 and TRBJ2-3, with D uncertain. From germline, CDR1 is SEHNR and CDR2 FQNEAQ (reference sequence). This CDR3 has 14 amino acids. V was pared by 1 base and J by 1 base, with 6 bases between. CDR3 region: CASSLVAGTDTQYF. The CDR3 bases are TGTGCCAGCAGCTTAGTGGCGGGCACAGATACGCAGTATTTT.

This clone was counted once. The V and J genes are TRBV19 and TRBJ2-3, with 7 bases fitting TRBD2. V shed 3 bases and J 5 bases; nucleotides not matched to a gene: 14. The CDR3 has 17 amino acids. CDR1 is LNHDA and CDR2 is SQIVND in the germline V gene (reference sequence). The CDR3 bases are TGTGCCAGTAGTATCAGTGGTGCTAGCGGAGGTCAAGATACGCAGTATTTT. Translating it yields CASSISGASGGQDTQYF.

The CDR3 nucleotides are TGTGCCAGTTCTTCACCGGGACAACGCTCTGGGGCCAACGTCCTGACTTTC. The encoded protein is CASSSPGQRSGANVLTF. J is TRBJ2-6 and V is TRBV2; a weak D match, TRBD1 (6 bases). V lost 9 bases and J 0 bases, leaving 18 bases between the germline ends. Per the germline V gene, CDR1 is SNHLY and CDR2 is FYNNEI. The CDR3 totals 17 residues. The entire variable domain, with the rest obtained from reference TRBV2 and TRBJ2-6, is as follows: EPEVTQTPSHQVTQMGQEVILRCVPISNHLYFYWYRQILGQKVEFLVSFYNNEISEKSEIFDDQFSVERPDGSNFTLKIRSTKLEDSAMYFCASSSPGQRSGANVLTFGAGSRLTVL.

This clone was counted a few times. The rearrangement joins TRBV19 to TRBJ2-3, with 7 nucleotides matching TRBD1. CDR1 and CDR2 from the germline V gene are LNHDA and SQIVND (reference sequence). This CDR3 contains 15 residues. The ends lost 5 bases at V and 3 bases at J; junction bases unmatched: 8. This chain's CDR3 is CASSSDDRVTDTQYF. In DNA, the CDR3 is TGTGCCAGTAGTTCAGACGACAGGGTTACAGATACGCAGTATTTT.

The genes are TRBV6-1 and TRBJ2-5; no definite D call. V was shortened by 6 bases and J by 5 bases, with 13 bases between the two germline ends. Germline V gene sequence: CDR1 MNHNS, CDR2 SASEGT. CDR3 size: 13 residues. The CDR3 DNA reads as TGTGCCAGCAGCACTATGGATAGGGAGACCCAGTACTTC. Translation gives CASSTMDRETQYF.

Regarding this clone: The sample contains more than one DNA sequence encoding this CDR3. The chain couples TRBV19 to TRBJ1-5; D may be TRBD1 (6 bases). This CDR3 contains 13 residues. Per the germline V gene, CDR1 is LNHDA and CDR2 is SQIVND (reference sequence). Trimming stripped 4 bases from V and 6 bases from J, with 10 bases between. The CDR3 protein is CASSRGGSQPQHF. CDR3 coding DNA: TGTGCCAGTAGTAGAGGGGGAAGTCAGCCCCAGCATTTT.

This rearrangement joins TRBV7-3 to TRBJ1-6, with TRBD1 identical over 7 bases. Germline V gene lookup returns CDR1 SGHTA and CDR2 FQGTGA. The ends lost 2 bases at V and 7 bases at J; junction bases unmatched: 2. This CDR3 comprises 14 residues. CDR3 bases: TGTGCCAGCAGCTTAGGGACAGAAAATTCACCCCTCCACTTT. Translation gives CASSLGTENSPLHF.

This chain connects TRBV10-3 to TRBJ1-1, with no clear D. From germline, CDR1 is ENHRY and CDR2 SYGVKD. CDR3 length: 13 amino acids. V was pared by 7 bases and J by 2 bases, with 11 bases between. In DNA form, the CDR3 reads TGTGCCATCAAGAGAGACACTAACACTGAAGCTTTCTTT. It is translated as CAIKRDTNTEAFF.

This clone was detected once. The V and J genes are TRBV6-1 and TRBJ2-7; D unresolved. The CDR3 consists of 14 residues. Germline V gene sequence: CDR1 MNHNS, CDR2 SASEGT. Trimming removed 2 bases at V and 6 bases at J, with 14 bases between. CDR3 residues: CASSELIGSLEQYF. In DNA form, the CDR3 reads TGTGCCAGCAGTGAATTGATCGGTTCTCTCGAGCAGTACTTC.

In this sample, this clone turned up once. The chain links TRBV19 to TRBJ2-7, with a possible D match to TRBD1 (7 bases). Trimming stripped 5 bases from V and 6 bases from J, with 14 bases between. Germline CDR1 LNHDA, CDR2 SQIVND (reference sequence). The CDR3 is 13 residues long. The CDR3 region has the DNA TGTGCCAGTAGTCTGCAGGGGGGAGGCGAGCAGTACTTC. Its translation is CASSLQGGGEQYF.

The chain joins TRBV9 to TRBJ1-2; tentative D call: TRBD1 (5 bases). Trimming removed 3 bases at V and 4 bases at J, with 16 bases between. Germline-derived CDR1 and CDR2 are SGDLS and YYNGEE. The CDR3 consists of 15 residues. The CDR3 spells CASSASERGAYGYTF. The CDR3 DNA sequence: TGTGCCAGCAGCGCCTCGGAGCGTGGGGCCTATGGCTACACCTTC.

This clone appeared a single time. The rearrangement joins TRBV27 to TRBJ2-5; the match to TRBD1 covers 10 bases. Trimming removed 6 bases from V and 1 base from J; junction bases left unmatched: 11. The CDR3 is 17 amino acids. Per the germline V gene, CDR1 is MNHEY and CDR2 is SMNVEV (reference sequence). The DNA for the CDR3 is TGTGCCAGCAGCTTCTGGGGACAGGGGTCCATCCAAGAGACCCAGTACTTC. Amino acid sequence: CASSFWGQGSIQETQYF.

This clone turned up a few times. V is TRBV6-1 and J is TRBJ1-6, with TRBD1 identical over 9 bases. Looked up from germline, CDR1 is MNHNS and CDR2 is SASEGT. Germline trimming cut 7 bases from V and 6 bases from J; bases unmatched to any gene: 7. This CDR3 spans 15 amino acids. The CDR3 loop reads CASTTGTGSNSPLHF. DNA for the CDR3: TGTGCCAGCACCACCGGGACAGGGAGTAATTCACCCCTCCACTTT.

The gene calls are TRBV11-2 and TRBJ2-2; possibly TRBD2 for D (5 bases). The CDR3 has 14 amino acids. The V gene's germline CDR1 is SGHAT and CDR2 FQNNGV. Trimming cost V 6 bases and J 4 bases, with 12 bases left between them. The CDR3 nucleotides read TGTGCCAGCAGTCCCGGGATTACCACCGGGGAGCTGTTTTTT. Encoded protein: CASSPGITTGELFF.

The CDR3 loop is CASSGSLRGTNEKLFF. The DNA for the CDR3 is TGCGCCAGCAGTGGATCCCTGAGGGGGACGAATGAAAAACTGTTTTTT. The chain employs TRBV10-1 and TRBJ1-4; D is possibly TRBD1 (6 bases). Deletions cut 4 bases from V and 5 bases from J, with 17 bases between. The germline V gene has CDR1 WNHNN and CDR2 SYGVQD (reference sequence). The CDR3 totals 16 residues.

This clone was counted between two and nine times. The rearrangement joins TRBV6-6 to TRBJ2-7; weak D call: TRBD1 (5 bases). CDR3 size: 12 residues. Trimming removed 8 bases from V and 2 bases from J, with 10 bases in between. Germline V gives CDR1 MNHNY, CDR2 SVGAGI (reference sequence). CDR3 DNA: TGTGCCAGCGGGGCCCTACCCTACGAGCAGTACTTC. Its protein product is CASGALPYEQYF.

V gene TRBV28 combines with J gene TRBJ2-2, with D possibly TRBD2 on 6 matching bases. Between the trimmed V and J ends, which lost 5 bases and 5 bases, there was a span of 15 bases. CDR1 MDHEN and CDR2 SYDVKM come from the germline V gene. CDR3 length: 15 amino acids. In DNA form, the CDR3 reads TGTGCCAGCAGTCGCGGACGGGGGAGGACCGGGGAGCTGTTTTTT. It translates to CASSRGRGRTGELFF.

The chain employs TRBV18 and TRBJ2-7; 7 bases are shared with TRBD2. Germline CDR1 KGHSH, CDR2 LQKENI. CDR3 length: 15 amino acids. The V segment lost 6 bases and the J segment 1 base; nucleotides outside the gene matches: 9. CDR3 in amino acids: CASSPTSATSYEQYF. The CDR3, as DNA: TGTGCCAGCTCCCCAACTAGCGCCACTTCCTACGAGCAGTACTTC.

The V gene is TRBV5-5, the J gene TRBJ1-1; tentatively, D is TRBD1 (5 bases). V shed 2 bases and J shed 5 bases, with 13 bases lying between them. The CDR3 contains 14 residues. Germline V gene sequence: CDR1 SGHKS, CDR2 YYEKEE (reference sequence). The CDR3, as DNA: TGTGCCAGCAGCTTTAGCAGGGTTGCAACTGAAGCTTTCTTT. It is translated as CASSFSRVATEAFF. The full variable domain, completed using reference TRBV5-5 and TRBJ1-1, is DAGVTQSPTHLIKTRGQQVTLRCSPISGHKSVSWYQQVLGQGPQFIFQYYEKEERGRGNFPDRFSARQFPNYSSELNVNALLLGDSALYLCASSFSRVATEAFFGQGTRLTVV.

This CDR3 is CASSTGTSGATISYEQYF. DNA of the CDR3: TGTGCCAGCAGCACCGGGACTAGCGGGGCCACTATTTCCTACGAGCAGTACTTC. The V call is TRBV7-2, the J call TRBJ2-7, with 13 bases fitting TRBD2. V dropped 5 bases and J dropped 1; count of bases not matched to a gene: 11. The CDR3 is made up of 18 amino acids. Germline CDR1 SGHTA, CDR2 FQGNSA.